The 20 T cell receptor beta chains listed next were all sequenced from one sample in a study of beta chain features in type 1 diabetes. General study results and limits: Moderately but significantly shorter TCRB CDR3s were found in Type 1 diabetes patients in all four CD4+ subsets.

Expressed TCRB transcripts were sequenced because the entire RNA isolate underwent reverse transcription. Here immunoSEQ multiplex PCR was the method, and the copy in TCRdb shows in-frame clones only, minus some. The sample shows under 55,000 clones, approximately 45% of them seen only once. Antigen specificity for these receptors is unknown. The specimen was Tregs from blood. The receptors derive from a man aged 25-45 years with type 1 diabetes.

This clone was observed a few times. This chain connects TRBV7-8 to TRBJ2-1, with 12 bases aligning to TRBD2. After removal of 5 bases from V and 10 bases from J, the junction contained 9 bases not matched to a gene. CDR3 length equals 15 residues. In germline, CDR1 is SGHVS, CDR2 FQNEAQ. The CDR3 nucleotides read TGTGCCAGCAGCACTCTAGCGGGAGGGCCGGGCGAGCAGTTCTTC. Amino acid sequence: CASSTLAGGPGEQFF.

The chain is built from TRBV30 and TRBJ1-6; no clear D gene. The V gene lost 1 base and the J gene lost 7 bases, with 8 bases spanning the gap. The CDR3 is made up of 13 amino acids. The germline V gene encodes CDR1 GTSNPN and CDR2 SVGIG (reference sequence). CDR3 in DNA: TGTGCCTGGAGTGGGTTGAGGAATTCACCCCTCCACTTT. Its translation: CAWSGLRNSPLHF.

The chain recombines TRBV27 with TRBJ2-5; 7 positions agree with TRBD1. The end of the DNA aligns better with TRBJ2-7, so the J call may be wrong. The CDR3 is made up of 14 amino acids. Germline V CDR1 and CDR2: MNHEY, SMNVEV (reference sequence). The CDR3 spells CARTTGTSSYEQYF. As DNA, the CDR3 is TGTGCCAGAACGACAGGGACCAGCTCCTACGAGCAGTACTTC.

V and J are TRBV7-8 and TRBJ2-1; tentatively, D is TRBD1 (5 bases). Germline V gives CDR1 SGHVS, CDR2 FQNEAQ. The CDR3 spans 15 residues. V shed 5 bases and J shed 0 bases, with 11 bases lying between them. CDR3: CASSKQGPSYNEQFF. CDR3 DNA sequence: TGTGCCAGCAGCAAGCAGGGTCCCTCCTACAATGAGCAGTTCTTC.

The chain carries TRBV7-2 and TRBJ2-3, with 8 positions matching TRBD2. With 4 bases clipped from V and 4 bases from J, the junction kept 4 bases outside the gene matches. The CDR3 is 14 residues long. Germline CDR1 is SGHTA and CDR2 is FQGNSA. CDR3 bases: TGTGCCAGCAGCTCGGGACTAGTAGCAGATACGCAGTATTTT. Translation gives CASSSGLVADTQYF. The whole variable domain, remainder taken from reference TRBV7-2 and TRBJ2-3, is GAGVSQSPSNKVTEKGKDVELRCDPISGHTALYWYRQSLGQGLEFLIYFQGNSAPDKSGLPSDRFSAERTGGSVSTLTIQRTQQEDSAVYLCASSSGLVADTQYFGPGTRLTVL.

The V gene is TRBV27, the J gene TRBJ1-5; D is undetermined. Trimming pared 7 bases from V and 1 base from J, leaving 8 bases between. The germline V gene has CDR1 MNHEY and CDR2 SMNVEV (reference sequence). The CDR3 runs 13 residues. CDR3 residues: CASTDTSNQPQHF. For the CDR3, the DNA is TGTGCCAGCACCGACACAAGCAATCAGCCCCAGCATTTT.

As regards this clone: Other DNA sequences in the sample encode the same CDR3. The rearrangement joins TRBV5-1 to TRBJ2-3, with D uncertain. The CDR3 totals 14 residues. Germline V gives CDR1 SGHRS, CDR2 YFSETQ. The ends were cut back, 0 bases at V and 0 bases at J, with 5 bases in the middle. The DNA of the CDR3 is TGCGCCAGCAGCTTGGGTGGCAGCACAGATACGCAGTATTTT. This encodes CASSLGGSTDTQYF.

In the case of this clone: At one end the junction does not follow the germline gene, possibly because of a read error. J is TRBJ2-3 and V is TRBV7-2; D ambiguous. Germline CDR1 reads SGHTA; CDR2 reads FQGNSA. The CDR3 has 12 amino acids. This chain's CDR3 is CASSLSIDTQYF. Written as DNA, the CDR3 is TGTGCCAGCAGCCTAAGCATAGATACGCAGTATTTT.

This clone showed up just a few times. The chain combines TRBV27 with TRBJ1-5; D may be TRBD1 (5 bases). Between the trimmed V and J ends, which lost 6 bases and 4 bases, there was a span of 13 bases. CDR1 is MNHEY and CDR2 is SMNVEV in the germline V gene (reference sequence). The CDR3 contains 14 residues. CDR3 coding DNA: TGTGCCAGCAGGGCAGGGTTTTCGAATCAGCCCCAGCATTTT. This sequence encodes CASRAGFSNQPQHF.

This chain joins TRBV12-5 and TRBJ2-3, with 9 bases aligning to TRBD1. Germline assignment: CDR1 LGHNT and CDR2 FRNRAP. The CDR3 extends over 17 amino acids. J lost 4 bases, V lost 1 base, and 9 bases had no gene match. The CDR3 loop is CASGLAYRGRGPDTQYF. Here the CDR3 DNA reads TGTGCTAGTGGTTTGGCTTACAGGGGGCGCGGACCAGATACGCAGTATTTT.

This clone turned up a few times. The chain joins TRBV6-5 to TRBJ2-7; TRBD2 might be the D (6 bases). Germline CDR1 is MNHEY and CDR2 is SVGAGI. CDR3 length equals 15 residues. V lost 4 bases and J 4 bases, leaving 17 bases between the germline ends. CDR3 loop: CASSSLTLSGYEQYF. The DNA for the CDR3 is TGTGCCAGCAGTTCCCTAACCCTCAGCGGGTACGAGCAGTACTTC.

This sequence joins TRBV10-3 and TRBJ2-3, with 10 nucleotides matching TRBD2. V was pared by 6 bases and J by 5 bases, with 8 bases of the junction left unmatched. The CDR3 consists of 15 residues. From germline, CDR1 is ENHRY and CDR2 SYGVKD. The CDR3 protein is CAISQSGRAVDTQYF. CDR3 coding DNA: TGTGCCATCAGCCAAAGCGGGAGGGCCGTAGATACGCAGTATTTT.

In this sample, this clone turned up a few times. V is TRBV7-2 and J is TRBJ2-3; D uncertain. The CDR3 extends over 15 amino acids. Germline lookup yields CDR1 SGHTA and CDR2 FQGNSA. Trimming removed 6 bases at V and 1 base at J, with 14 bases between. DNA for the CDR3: TGTGCCAGCAGGTACTACGGCTTGGGCACAGATACGCAGTATTTT. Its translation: CASRYYGLGTDTQYF.

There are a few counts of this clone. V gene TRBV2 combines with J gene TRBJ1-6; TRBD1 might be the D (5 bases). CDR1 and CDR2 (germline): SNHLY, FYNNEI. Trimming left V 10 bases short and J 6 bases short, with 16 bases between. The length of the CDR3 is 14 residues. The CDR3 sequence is CATTGRRLNSPLHF. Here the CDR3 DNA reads TGTGCCACCACAGGACGTCGACTTAATTCACCCCTCCACTTT.

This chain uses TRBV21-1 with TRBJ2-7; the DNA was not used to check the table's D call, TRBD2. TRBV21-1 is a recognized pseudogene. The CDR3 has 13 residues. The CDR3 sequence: CASWQGGPGEQYF. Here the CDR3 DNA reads TGTGCCAGCTGGCAAGGAGGACCTGGCGAGCAGTACTTC.

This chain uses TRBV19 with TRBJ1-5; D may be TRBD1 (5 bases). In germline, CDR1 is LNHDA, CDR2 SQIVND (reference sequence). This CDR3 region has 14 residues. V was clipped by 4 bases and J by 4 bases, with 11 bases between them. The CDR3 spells CASSTTGKNQPQHF. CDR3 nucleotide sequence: TGTGCCAGTAGTACCACAGGAAAGAATCAGCCCCAGCATTTT. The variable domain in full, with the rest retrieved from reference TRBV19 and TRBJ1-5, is DGGITQSPKYLFRKEGQNVTLSCEQNLNHDAMYWYRQDPGQGLRLIYYSQIVNDFQKGDIAEGYSVSREKKESFPLTVTSAQKNPTAFYLCASSTTGKNQPQHFGDGTRLSIL.

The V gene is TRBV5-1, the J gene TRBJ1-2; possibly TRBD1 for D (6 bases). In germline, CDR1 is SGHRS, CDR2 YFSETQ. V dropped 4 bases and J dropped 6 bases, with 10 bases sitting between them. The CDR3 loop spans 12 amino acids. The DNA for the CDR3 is TGCGCCAGCAGCCAGGGGAGGGATGGCTACACCTTC. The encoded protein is CASSQGRDGYTF. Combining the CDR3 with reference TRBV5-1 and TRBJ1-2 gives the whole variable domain KAGVTQTPRYLIKTRGQQVTLSCSPISGHRSVSWYQQTPGQGLQFLFEYFSETQRNKGNFPGRFSGRQFSNSRSEMNVSTLELGDSALYLCASSQGRDGYTFGSGTRLTVV.

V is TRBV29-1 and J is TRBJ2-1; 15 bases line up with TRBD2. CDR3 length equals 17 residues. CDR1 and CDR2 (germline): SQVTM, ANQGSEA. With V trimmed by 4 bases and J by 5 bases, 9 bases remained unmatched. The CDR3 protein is CSVAGLAGGRRNNEQFF. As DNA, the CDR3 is TGCAGCGTTGCGGGACTAGCGGGAGGAAGGCGAAACAATGAGCAGTTCTTC.

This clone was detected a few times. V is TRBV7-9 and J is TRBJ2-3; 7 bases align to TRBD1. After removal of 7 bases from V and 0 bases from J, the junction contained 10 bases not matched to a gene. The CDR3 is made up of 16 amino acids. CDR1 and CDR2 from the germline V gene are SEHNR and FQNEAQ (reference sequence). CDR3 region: CASNEFRDSSTDTQYF. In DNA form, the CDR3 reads TGTGCCAGCAACGAATTCCGGGACAGCAGCACAGATACGCAGTATTTT.

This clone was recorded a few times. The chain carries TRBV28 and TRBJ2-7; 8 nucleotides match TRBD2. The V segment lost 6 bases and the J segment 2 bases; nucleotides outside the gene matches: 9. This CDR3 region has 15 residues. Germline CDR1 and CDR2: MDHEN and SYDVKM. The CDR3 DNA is TGTGCCAGCAGCACCCCGGCGGGAGGAGCCTACGAGCAGTACTTC. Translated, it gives CASSTPAGGAYEQYF.